Following are 28 T cell receptor beta chains from one sample sequenced in a study of CD8 T cells in Susac syndrome. RNA was extracted with the RNeasy kit, and a quantity of roughly 0.45 to 1 ug was reverse transcribed using random hexamers. One entry per CDR3 protein results from TCRdb running MiXCR on the immunoSEQ multiplex PCR reads. The table records about 160,000 distinct CDR3 sequences, about 94% of them present only once. Specimen: CD4+ T cells from PBMCs. The receptors stem from a human donor in good health.

The chain uses TRBV27 and TRBJ1-1; TRBD1 might be the D (5 bases). This CDR3 is built from 15 residues. Per the germline V gene, CDR1 is MNHEY and CDR2 is SMNVEV (reference sequence). The V gene lost 1 base and the J gene lost 1 base, with 10 bases spanning the gap. The CDR3 reads CASSLWGPANTEAFF. CDR3 in DNA: TGTGCCAGCAGTTTATGGGGACCAGCGAACACTGAAGCTTTCTTT.

This rearrangement joins TRBV20-1 to TRBJ1-3, with 7 bases lining up with TRBD1. V was pared by 2 bases and J by 7 bases, with 8 bases of the junction left unmatched. Germline CDR1 reads DFQATT; CDR2 reads SNEGSKA (reference sequence). This CDR3 is 14 amino acids long. The CDR3: CSARSTGMGNTIYF. DNA for the CDR3: TGCAGTGCTAGATCGACAGGGATGGGCAACACCATATATTTT.

The V and J genes are TRBV7-9 and TRBJ1-1; D perhaps matches TRBD1 (5 bases). Per the germline V gene, CDR1 is SEHNR and CDR2 is FQNEAQ (reference sequence). The length of the CDR3 is 16 residues. The germline V and J ends were trimmed by 1 base and 1 base, with 13 bases remaining between them. DNA of the CDR3: TGTGCCAGCAGCTTAGGAGGGGTCACGCGGAACACTGAAGCTTTCTTT. Translated, it gives CASSLGGVTRNTEAFF.

This chain joins TRBV5-1 and TRBJ2-2; possibly TRBD1 for D (6 bases). This CDR3 has 15 amino acids. Germline V gene data show CDR1 as SGHRS and CDR2 as YFSETQ. V lost 2 bases and J 1 base, leaving 9 bases between the germline ends. CDR3 residues: CASSLMGQNTGELFF. The CDR3 DNA reads TGCGCCAGCAGCTTAATGGGACAGAACACCGGGGAGCTGTTTTTT. Based on the CDR3 plus reference TRBV5-1 and TRBJ2-2, the full variable domain is KAGVTQTPRYLIKTRGQQVTLSCSPISGHRSVSWYQQTPGQGLQFLFEYFSETQRNKGNFPGRFSGRQFSNSRSEMNVSTLELGDSALYLCASSLMGQNTGELFFGEGSRLTVL.

The chain carries TRBV7-2 and TRBJ1-5; D is uncertain. This CDR3 is built from 13 residues. Looked up from germline, CDR1 is SGHTA and CDR2 is FQGNSA. The germline V and J ends were trimmed by 3 bases and 0 bases, with 3 bases remaining between them. The CDR3 DNA is TGTGCCAGCAGCTTGATTAGCAATCAGCCCCAGCATTTT. It yields the protein CASSLISNQPQHF.

This clonotype was counted a single time. In DNA form, the CDR3 reads TGTGCCAGCAGCTTACACCAAGGCGTGAATACGCAGTATTTT. Protein: CASSLHQGVNTQYF. The V gene is TRBV11-1, the J gene TRBJ2-3; D is unresolved. Germline V gives CDR1 SGHAT, CDR2 FQDESV (reference sequence). Trimming took 2 bases from V and 7 from J, leaving 13 bases between them. The CDR3 has 14 amino acids.

This sequence joins TRBV2 and TRBJ2-2; 12 nucleotides agree with TRBD2. The germline V gene has CDR1 SNHLY and CDR2 FYNNEI. The J segment lost 7 bases and the V segment lost 6 bases, leaving 0 bases of the junction unmatched. The CDR3 extends over 13 amino acids. The CDR3 sequence: CASRTSGGGELFF. The CDR3 DNA sequence: TGTGCCAGCAGGACTAGCGGGGGCGGGGAGCTGTTTTTT.

The rearrangement links TRBV12-3 or TRBV12-4 to TRBJ2-5, with 9 bases matching TRBD1. The ends lost 4 bases at V and 3 bases at J; junction bases unmatched: 3. CDR3 size: 14 residues. The CDR3 nucleotides read TGTGCCAGCAGTTCCTGGGACAGGGAAGAGACCCAGTACTTC. Its protein is CASSSWDREETQYF.

The V call is TRBV19, the J call TRBJ1-5; 10 bases map to TRBD1. The CDR3 is 15 amino acids. The V and J ends lost 4 bases and 7 bases, in that order; junction bases with no gene match: 7. CDR1 is LNHDA and CDR2 is SQIVND in the germline V gene (reference sequence). CDR3 residues: CASSTDRGYRQPQHF. Here the CDR3 DNA reads TGTGCCAGTAGTACGGACAGGGGGTACAGACAGCCCCAGCATTTT.

This chain links TRBV6-1 with TRBJ2-5; D may correspond to TRBD1 or TRBD2 (5 bases each). The CDR3 is 16 residues long. Germline CDR1 is MNHNS and CDR2 is SASEGT. Trimming took 3 bases from V and 2 from J, leaving 16 bases between them. The CDR3: CASSERSGQPQETQYF. CDR3 in DNA: TGTGCCAGCAGTGAGAGAAGCGGACAACCGCAAGAGACCCAGTACTTC.

The CDR3 is CASSAEGTYEKLFF. The CDR3 DNA is TGTGCCAGCAGCGCCGAAGGGACCTATGAAAAACTGTTTTTT. The V gene is TRBV11-2, the J gene TRBJ1-4; tentative D call: TRBD1 (5 bases). The CDR3 totals 14 residues. Trimming left V 5 bases short and J 6 bases short, with 13 bases between. Germline-derived CDR1 and CDR2 are SGHAT and FQNNGV.

This clonotype has just a few counts. This chain uses TRBV18 with TRBJ2-5; D might be TRBD2 (6 bases). Germline values: CDR1 KGHSH, CDR2 LQKENI. This CDR3 has 13 residues. V shed 3 bases and J shed 5 bases, with 10 bases lying between them. CDR3 sequence: CASSPGTSETQYF. DNA of the CDR3: TGTGCCAGCTCACCCGGGACTTCGGAGACCCAGTACTTC.

This sequence joins TRBV19 and TRBJ1-5; D uncertain. Germline CDR1 reads LNHDA; CDR2 reads SQIVND (reference sequence). V was cut by 3 bases and J by 3 bases, with 9 bases left in between. The CDR3 is made up of 14 amino acids. CDR3 amino acids: CASSILGNNQPQHF. CDR3 DNA sequence: TGTGCCAGTAGTATCTTGGGGAACAATCAGCCCCAGCATTTT. Drawing the rest from reference TRBV19 and TRBJ1-5, the complete variable domain is DGGITQSPKYLFRKEGQNVTLSCEQNLNHDAMYWYRQDPGQGLRLIYYSQIVNDFQKGDIAEGYSVSREKKESFPLTVTSAQKNPTAFYLCASSILGNNQPQHFGDGTRLSIL.

This chain uses TRBV18 with TRBJ2-7; 7 positions match TRBD2. This CDR3 is 15 amino acids long. The germline CDR1 and CDR2 sequences are KGHSH and LQKENI. Unmatched junction bases numbered 4, after V lost 2 bases and J lost 0 bases. The CDR3 nucleotides are TGTGCCAGCTCACCAGCTAGCGGAGCCTCCTACGAGCAGTACTTC. It is translated as CASSPASGASYEQYF.

This chain joins TRBV7-9 and TRBJ1-2, with D unresolved. V was shortened by 2 bases and J by 2 bases, with 9 bases between the two germline ends. The germline V gene has CDR1 SEHNR and CDR2 FQNEAQ (reference sequence). This CDR3 is built from 14 residues. The CDR3 sequence: CASSLITENYGYTF. For the CDR3, the DNA is TGTGCCAGCAGCTTAATAACAGAAAACTATGGCTACACCTTC.

The chain couples TRBV15 to TRBJ2-7; 7 positions match TRBD1. With 0 bases clipped from V and 6 bases from J, the junction kept 5 bases outside the gene matches. Germline assignment: CDR1 LNHNV and CDR2 YYDKDF (reference sequence). The CDR3 sequence is 14 residues long. CDR3 DNA: TGTGCCACCAGCAGAGATCGATCAGGGGGCGAGCAGTACTTC. Amino acids: CATSRDRSGGEQYF.

The chain links TRBV19 to TRBJ1-5; 9 bases line up with TRBD1. The CDR3 has 16 residues. The germline V gene encodes CDR1 LNHDA and CDR2 SQIVND (reference sequence). The trim removed 7 bases at V and 7 bases at J, leaving 14 bases unmatched. The CDR3, as DNA: TGTGCCAGTACCTCAACCGGGACAGGGTTACGGCAGCCCCAGCATTTT. This encodes CASTSTGTGLRQPQHF. The full variable domain, its missing parts supplied by reference TRBV19 and TRBJ1-5, is DGGITQSPKYLFRKEGQNVTLSCEQNLNHDAMYWYRQDPGQGLRLIYYSQIVNDFQKGDIAEGYSVSREKKESFPLTVTSAQKNPTAFYLCASTSTGTGLRQPQHFGDGTRLSIL.

The chain's CDR3 is CSVEKDRAGSGYTF. CDR3 in DNA: TGCAGCGTTGAAAAGGACAGGGCAGGGTCCGGCTACACCTTC. The chain is built from TRBV29-1 and TRBJ1-2; TRBD1 aligns across 8 bases. Trimming removed 2 bases from V and 8 bases from J; junction bases left unmatched: 10. Germline loops: CDR1 SQVTM, CDR2 ANQGSEA. The CDR3 loop spans 14 amino acids.

This clonotype was counted between two and nine times. The V gene is TRBV12-3 or TRBV12-4, the J gene TRBJ1-1; D remains ambiguous. CDR3 length equals 13 residues. V was shortened by 11 bases and J by 1 base, with 14 bases between the two germline ends. This chain's CDR3 is CASSLQQNTEAFF. CDR3 DNA: TGTGCCTCCTCGCTGCAGCAGAACACTGAAGCTTTCTTT.

This chain joins TRBV29-1 and TRBJ1-2; weak D call: TRBD1 (5 bases). This CDR3 is 13 amino acids long. Germline V CDR1 and CDR2: SQVTM, ANQGSEA. V lost 6 bases and J lost 3, with 14 bases in between. The CDR3 protein is CSVTEGTDYGYTF. Written as DNA, the CDR3 is TGCAGCGTGACTGAGGGGACGGACTATGGCTACACCTTC.

The chain joins TRBV11-1 to TRBJ2-6; no clear D. The CDR3 extends over 14 amino acids. V lost 6 bases to trimming and J lost 2 bases, with 8 bases between them. Germline assignment: CDR1 SGHAT and CDR2 FQDESV (reference sequence). The CDR3 loop reads CASSLDPGANVLTF. CDR3 DNA sequence: TGTGCCAGCAGTCTAGACCCTGGGGCCAACGTCCTGACTTTC. Together with reference TRBV11-1 and TRBJ2-6, the CDR3 gives the full variable domain: EAEVAQSPRYKITEKSQAVAFWCDPISGHATLYWYRQILGQGPELLVQFQDESVVDDSQLPKDRFSAERLKGVDSTLKIQPAELGDSAMYLCASSLDPGANVLTFGAGSRLTVL.

The genes are TRBV5-4 and TRBJ2-5, with a weak D call TRBD1 (7 bases). Germline lookup yields CDR1 SGHNT and CDR2 YYREEE (reference sequence). Deletions cut 0 bases from V and 4 bases from J, with 16 bases between. The CDR3 extends over 16 amino acids. CDR3 region: CASSLAGRGATETQYF. CDR3 bases: TGTGCCAGCAGCTTGGCCGGCAGGGGGGCTACAGAGACCCAGTACTTC.

Here the CDR3 reads CASSLVAYTGGTDTQYF. CDR3 coding DNA: TGTGCCAGCAGCTTGGTGGCCTACACGGGTGGCACAGATACGCAGTATTTT. The chain recombines TRBV5-8 with TRBJ2-3; D ambiguous. V dropped 0 bases and J dropped 1 base, with 15 bases sitting between them. CDR1 and CDR2 (germline): SGHTS, YDEGEE. The CDR3 runs to 17 residues.

This chain connects TRBV6-5 to TRBJ1-2; D might be TRBD1 (5 bases). Germline V gene sequence: CDR1 MNHEY, CDR2 SVGAGI. This CDR3 has 16 amino acids. Trimming pared 2 bases from V and 4 bases from J, leaving 17 bases between. In DNA, the CDR3 is TGTGCCAGCAGTTACCCCATTGGCAGGGCAGGCTATGGCTACACCTTC. This translates into CASSYPIGRAGYGYTF.

The rearrangement uses TRBV20-1 and TRBJ2-1, with 7 bases fitting TRBD1. CDR1 is DFQATT, CDR2 SNEGSKA, per germline (reference sequence). The CDR3 contains 14 residues. The junction had 13 bases not matched to a gene; V was cut back by 6 bases and J by 8 bases. The CDR3 sequence: CSAPPGTALDEQFF. Written as DNA, the CDR3 is TGCAGTGCCCCCCCCGGGACAGCTTTGGATGAGCAGTTCTTC.

The chain has TRBV3-1 and TRBJ1-2, with TRBD1 matching over 9 bases. Trimming at V came to 4 bases and at J to 6 bases, leaving 6 bases not matched to a gene. Germline-derived CDR1 and CDR2 are LGHDT and YNNKEL (reference sequence). The CDR3 is 14 residues long. The DNA of the CDR3 is TGTGCCAGCAGCCCCGGACAGGGGCAAAATGGCTACACCTTC. It yields the protein CASSPGQGQNGYTF.

V and J are TRBV29-1 and TRBJ1-1; D is possibly TRBD1 (5 bases). The length of the CDR3 is 13 residues. CDR1 is SQVTM, CDR2 ANQGSEA, per germline. Trimming removed 7 bases from V and 4 bases from J, with 16 bases in between. The CDR3 spells CSAEGDRGTEAFF. CDR3 sequence (DNA): TGCAGCGCTGAGGGAGATAGGGGCACTGAAGCTTTCTTT.

V is TRBV30 and J is TRBJ1-6; 8 positions agree with TRBD1. The germline gives CDR1 GTSNPN, CDR2 SVGIG (reference sequence). The CDR3 length is 15 residues. V lost 4 bases, J lost 5 bases, and 7 bases stayed unmatched. DNA of the CDR3: TGTGCCTGGACCCCCGGGACAGGAGATAATTCACCCCTCCACTTT. This encodes CAWTPGTGDNSPLHF.